The 20 T cell receptor beta chains listed next were all sequenced from one sample in a study of molecular identifiers for immune sequencing clone quantification. TCRdb re-called the PCR reads with MiXCR, one entry per CDR3 protein. The sample lists some 590,000 distinct CDR3 sequences, roughly 25% seen once, with about 0.73% in the top ten. Sequences were obtained from naive CD8+ T cells from blood, with Jurkat cell RNA spiked in. Subset defined: FACS-sorted CD8+CD4-CCR7+CD45RA+ naive T cells. Every receptor here comes from a human donor in good health. Some libraries in this study had Jurkat cell RNA spiked in.

V is TRBV27 and J is TRBJ2-2, with D possibly being TRBD1 (6 bases). Germline CDR1 reads MNHEY; CDR2 reads SMNVEV (reference sequence). The CDR3 is 16 amino acids. Trimming removed 5 bases from V and 8 bases from J, with 21 bases in between. CDR3 sequence (DNA): TGTGCCAGCAGTGGGGTCCTGGGAAGAGGGGGTGGGGAGCTGTTTTTT. Translated, it gives CASSGVLGRGGGELFF.

On this clonotype: Sequence at one end of the junction differs from germline and may be a read error. The rearrangement joins TRBV6-1 to TRBJ1-5; a possible D gene is TRBD1 (5 bases). This CDR3 is built from 15 residues. Germline V gene data show CDR1 as MNHNS and CDR2 as SASEGT. The CDR3 DNA is TGTGCAAGCAGTGAAGGACTAGGGGGCAATCAGCCCCAGCATTTT. As protein: CASSEGLGGNQPQHF.

A word on this clonotype: This clone may be a read error of a much larger clone one base away. As the CDR3 is not closed by the conserved phenylalanine or tryptophan, this likely results from a read error. The rearrangement uses TRBV30 and TRBJ2-7; TRBD1 might be the D (6 bases). CDR3 length equals 13 residues. V lost 3 bases and J lost 1, with 10 bases in between. Germline V gene data show CDR1 as GTSNPN and CDR2 as SVGIG (reference sequence). CDR3 DNA sequence: TGTGCCTGGAGGGCAGACAGGTCCTACGAGCAGTACCTC. Translating it yields CAWRADRSYEQYL.

This clonotype has more than one count but fewer than ten. The chain carries TRBV9 and TRBJ2-1; D is possibly TRBD2 (5 bases). CDR1 is SGDLS, CDR2 YYNGEE, per germline. The CDR3 contains 15 residues. V lost 5 bases to trimming and J lost 0 bases, with 12 bases between them. In DNA form, the CDR3 reads TGTGCCAGCAGACGGGATGGAAGCTCCTACAATGAGCAGTTCTTC. Protein product: CASRRDGSSYNEQFF.

Note on this clonotype: A read error is possible here, since a much larger clone lies one base away. V and J are TRBV5-1 and TRBJ2-7, with D possibly matching TRBD1 (7 bases). Germline V lookup: CDR1 SGHRS, CDR2 YFSETQ. The CDR3 runs 14 residues. The CDR3 DNA is TGCGCCAGCAGCTGGAGCCAGGGGGGCTACGAGCACTACTTC. The encoded protein is CASSWSQGGYEHYF.

This chain joins TRBV6-2 or TRBV6-3 and TRBJ2-3; 7 bases line up with TRBD2. The CDR3 contains 16 residues. Per the germline V gene, CDR1 is MNHEY and CDR2 is SVGEGT. V gave up 0 bases and J gave up 0 bases; unmatched junction bases: 3. The CDR3 region has the DNA TGTGCCAGCAGTTACTCGGGGGGGTCTAGCACAGATACGCAGTATTTT. Protein: CASSYSGGSSTDTQYF.

Details on this clonotype: A read error is possible here, since a much larger clone lies one base away. V and J are TRBV20-1 and TRBJ2-5; 9 bases match TRBD2. Germline-derived CDR1 and CDR2 are DFQATT and SNEGSKA (reference sequence). The CDR3 extends over 17 amino acids. V gave up 4 bases and J gave up 5 bases; unmatched junction bases: 17. The CDR3 DNA sequence: TGCAGTGCTAACCACGAGTATAGGCGGGAGGGAAGTGAGACCCAGTACTTC. Protein sequence: CSANHEYRREGSETQYF.

This clonotype came up a few times. V and J are TRBV6-5 and TRBJ2-5; 7 nucleotides align to TRBD2. The germline CDR1 and CDR2 sequences are MNHEY and SVGAGI. This CDR3 has 15 residues. V was pared by 2 bases and J by 1 base, with 4 bases of the junction left unmatched. The CDR3 protein is CASSYRDYPQETQYF. The CDR3 coding sequence is TGTGCCAGCAGTTACCGGGACTACCCCCAAGAGACCCAGTACTTC.

The chain recombines TRBV7-9 with TRBJ2-5; D call uncertain. The CDR3 covers 14 residues. The germline V gene encodes CDR1 SEHNR and CDR2 FQNEAQ (reference sequence). V gave up 1 base and J gave up 5 bases, with 11 bases separating them. Written as DNA, the CDR3 is TGTGCCAGCAGCTTAGAGGCCCTGGGTGAGACCCAGTACTTC. Protein sequence: CASSLEALGETQYF.

This clonotype was observed many times. The rearrangement uses TRBV29-1 and TRBJ2-6; weak D call: TRBD1 (5 bases). CDR3 size: 13 residues. Germline values: CDR1 SQVTM, CDR2 ANQGSEA. The germline V and J ends were trimmed by 4 bases and 4 bases, with 8 bases remaining between them. The CDR3 is CSVAGSGANVLTF. Written as DNA, the CDR3 is TGCAGCGTTGCAGGGTCCGGGGCCAACGTCCTGACTTTC.

This clonotype was recorded a few times. This chain joins TRBV30 and TRBJ2-3, with D unclear. V lost 0 bases and J lost 3, with 7 bases in between. The CDR3 is made up of 13 amino acids. CDR1 GTSNPN and CDR2 SVGIG come from the germline V gene (reference sequence). The CDR3 loop is CAWSVIVTDTQYF. DNA of the CDR3: TGTGCCTGGAGTGTTATTGTTACAGATACGCAGTATTTT.

This clonotype has at least ten counts. This chain joins TRBV12-3 or TRBV12-4 and TRBJ2-5, with a tentative D call TRBD1 (6 bases). Trimming removed 5 bases at V and 5 bases at J, with 21 bases between. The CDR3 spans 16 residues. The CDR3 sequence: CASSEGVLPRGETQYF. The CDR3, as DNA: TGTGCCAGCAGTGAGGGCGTCCTGCCCAGGGGTGAGACCCAGTACTTC.

There are many counts of this clonotype. The rearrangement links TRBV2 to TRBJ1-1, with D possibly TRBD1 on 6 matching bases. Trimming left V 7 bases short and J 0 bases short, with 12 bases between. The V gene's germline CDR1 is SNHLY and CDR2 FYNNEI. The CDR3 totals 14 residues. In DNA, the CDR3 is TGTGCCAGCAAGGAGGACAGTCTGAACACTGAAGCTTTCTTT. Its protein product is CASKEDSLNTEAFF.

This clonotype was seen ten or more times. The chain is built from TRBV4-3 and TRBJ1-4; TRBD1 matches at 7 bases. The CDR3 has 17 amino acids. CDR1 and CDR2 from the germline V gene are LGHNA and YSLEER. The trim removed 0 bases at V and 7 bases at J, leaving 11 bases unmatched. The CDR3 DNA is TGCGCCAGCAGCCAAGAGCATATTTCTAGGGGGCGTGAAAAACTGTTTTTT. It yields the protein CASSQEHISRGREKLFF.

This clonotype was seen a few times. The chain carries TRBV6-5 and TRBJ2-1; a weak D match, TRBD1 (6 bases). Trimming cost V 6 bases and J 4 bases, with 10 bases left between them. Germline CDR1 MNHEY, CDR2 SVGAGI. CDR3 length: 13 residues. The CDR3 protein is CASRQQGYNEQFF. DNA of the CDR3: TGTGCCAGCAGACAACAGGGATACAATGAGCAGTTCTTC.

In its sample, this clonotype was seen a few times. Germline is not matched at one junction end, which may reflect a read error. This sequence joins TRBV23-1 and TRBJ2-7, with D tentatively TRBD1 (5 bases). TRBV23-1 carries the ORF label, with uncertain function. The CDR3 consists of 13 residues. CDR3 region: CASSSDPGPGHHF. CDR3 coding DNA: TGCGCCAGCAGTAGTGACCCCGGGCCAGGGCATCACTTC.

Regarding this clonotype: A much larger clone differs by one base, so this may be a read error. This chain connects TRBV29-1 to TRBJ2-7, with a weak D call TRBD1 (6 bases). In germline, CDR1 is SQVTM, CDR2 ANQGSEA. This CDR3 is built from 13 residues. For the CDR3, the DNA is TGCAGCGTTACGCCAGGACAGACCTACGAGCGGTACTTC. The encoded protein is CSVTPGQTYERYF.

This clonotype was counted a few times. The chain recombines TRBV30 with TRBJ2-2; D is possibly TRBD2 (5 bases). V was shortened by 3 bases and J by 6 bases, with 11 bases between the two germline ends. The CDR3 is made up of 13 amino acids. Germline-derived CDR1 and CDR2 are GTSNPN and SVGIG (reference sequence). The CDR3 loop is CAWSLPGSGELFF. For the CDR3, the DNA is TGTGCCTGGAGCCTACCGGGATCCGGGGAGCTGTTTTTT.

This rearrangement joins TRBV19 to TRBJ2-7, with no clear D. V gave up 5 bases and J gave up 2 bases, with 10 bases separating them. The length of the CDR3 is 13 residues. The germline V gene encodes CDR1 LNHDA and CDR2 SQIVND (reference sequence). The CDR3 nucleotides are TGTGCCAGTAGTGCCTCTAAGACCTACGAGCAGTACTTC. It specifies CASSASKTYEQYF.

This clonotype has a count of ten or more. The chain combines TRBV5-4 with TRBJ2-5, with TRBD2 matching 9 bases. CDR3 size: 15 residues. V dropped 6 bases and J dropped 5; count of bases not matched to a gene: 11. Germline CDR1 is SGHNT and CDR2 is YYREEE (reference sequence). The CDR3: CASTHSGSGLETQYF. CDR3 bases: TGTGCCAGCACACATAGCGGGAGTGGATTGGAGACCCAGTACTTC.